The present T cell receptor beta chain was sequenced within a study of shared clonotypes between healthy human individuals. Profiled with immunoSEQ multiplex PCR; TCRdb holds only in-frame clones, not every one. This table has fewer than 3 million clones, roughly 90% appearing once. The sample taken for sequencing was naive CD4+ T cells from PBMCs. Noted subset: CD45RA+ positively selected. This clonotype was obtained from a man younger than 35 in good health. Some clones in this sample may be carry-over from other donors' samples.

The CDR3 bases are TGTGCCAGCAGCTTAAACCTGGCTGTAGGGCAGTATTTT. This translates into CASSLNLAVGQYF. The rearrangement joins TRBV7-3 to TRBJ2-3, with D unclear. V was cut by 1 base and J by 11 bases, with 13 bases left in between. The CDR3 covers 13 residues. Germline V gene data show CDR1 as SGHTA and CDR2 as FQGTGA.